The T cell receptor beta chain under discussion was sequenced for a study of technical replicates of blood from a few donors (dated by TCRdb to between 2016 and 2019). From cysteine to phenylalanine, the CDR3 is 13 amino acids long. Only the CDR3 DNA stays, 39 bases, in frame from base 1. The germline V gene specifies SGHNT as CDR1 and YENEEA as CDR2. Unmatched junction bases come to 5, with V trimmed by 3 bases and J by 8 bases. This clone appeared a single time. The target of this receptor is not known. Base qualities are not provided; no much larger clone lies one nucleotide away. The library was made by the immunoSEQ multiplex PCR assay. TCRdb provides this immuneACCESS table in a form limited to in-frame rearrangements. Some clones are lacking; in checked studies, under half of them reflect an unresolved V gene, and why the rest are absent is not known. Within this sample are more than 65,000 clones, with roughly 95% of them counted one time only. Of the sample, about 0.22% is held by the ten largest clones.

The chain is made from TRBV11-3 and TRBJ1-2, and 8 junction bases match TRBD1. The clonotype originates from a human donor in good health. Sequenced: T cells isolated from PBMCs. This receptor has the CDR3 CASSLGQVRGYTF. The DNA is TGTGCCAGCAGCTTGGGACAGGTGCGAGGCTACACCTTC.